This TCR beta chain was sequenced in a study of T-cell memory formation after mild COVID-19. General study findings and limits: Researchers found some responding clones in pre-infection memory, a sign that cross-reactive memory joined. Mostly located in CM and EM were contracting CD4+ clones, with contracting CD8+ clones located in EMRA.

The V and J ends lost 5 bases and 4 bases, in that order; junction bases with no gene match: 5. CDR3 length: 13 amino acids. The germline gives CDR1 MNHEY, CDR2 SMNVEV (reference sequence). This clonotype was detected only a few times. Its cognate antigen is unknown. TCRdb re-called the 5' RACE reads with MiXCR, one entry per CDR3 protein. The sample records hundreds of thousands of distinct CDR3 sequences, more than 20% being singletons. The chain carries TRBV27 and TRBJ2-7, with 7 nucleotides matching TRBD2. The receptor was derived from an adult woman who had mild COVID-19 (a few samples of this study predate the infection). Cell type and time point are not known. Material: PBMCs or a T cell subset sorted from them (not recorded which). The CDR3: CASSQGGLYEQYF. For the CDR3, the DNA is TGTGCCAGCAGTCAGGGAGGGTTGTACGAGCAGTACTTC.